This TCR beta chain stems from a study of cytomegalovirus exposure and HLA in healthy donors. Study-level results: Previously analyzed data showed that most TCR beta V segments were productive at a frequency of about 87% or about 30%. Links to common viral pathogens appeared, in a later analysis, for several of the most significant clusters. Confirmation in vitro established that three CMV-associated chains were specific for CMV antigens. Presence/absence analyses assumed roughly uniform sequencing depth across donors, which may not hold.

Researchers ran the PCR with 60 Vbeta and 13 Jbeta primers. Assay used: immunoSEQ multiplex PCR; TCRdb lists only in-frame clones, some missing. The sample shows 70,000 to 100,000 clones, 60% to 80% of them seen only once. The CDR3 is 15 residues long. Between the trimmed V and J ends, which lost 4 bases and 3 bases, there was a span of 13 bases. The germline V gene has CDR1 MNHNY and CDR2 SVGAGI (reference sequence). This clone appeared a single time. Its antigen is not identified. The sequenced sample was PBMCs. The TCR was taken from a woman aged 45-65 years in good health and CMV-seropositive. The J gene is TRBJ1-5, the V gene TRBV6-6; maybe TRBD1 (5 bases). The CDR3 protein is CASSFRGDDNQPQHF. In DNA form, the CDR3 reads TGTGCCAGCAGTTTTCGGGGGGATGACAATCAGCCCCAGCATTTT.